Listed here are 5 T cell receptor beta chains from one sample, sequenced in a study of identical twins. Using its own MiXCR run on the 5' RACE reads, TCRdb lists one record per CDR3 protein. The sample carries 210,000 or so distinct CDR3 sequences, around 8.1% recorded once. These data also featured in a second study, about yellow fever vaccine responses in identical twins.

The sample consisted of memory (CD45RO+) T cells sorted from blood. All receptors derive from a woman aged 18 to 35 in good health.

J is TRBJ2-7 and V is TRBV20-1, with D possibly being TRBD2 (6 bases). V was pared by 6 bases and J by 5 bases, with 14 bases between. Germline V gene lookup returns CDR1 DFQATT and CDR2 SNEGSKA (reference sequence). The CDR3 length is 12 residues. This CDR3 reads CSAGRLANEQYF. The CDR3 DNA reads TGCAGTGCCGGGCGGCTAGCGAACGAGCAGTACTTC.

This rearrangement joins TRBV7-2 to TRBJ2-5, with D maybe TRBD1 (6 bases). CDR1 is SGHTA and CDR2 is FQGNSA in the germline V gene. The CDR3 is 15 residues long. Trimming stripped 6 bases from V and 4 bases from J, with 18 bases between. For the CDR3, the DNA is TGTGCCAGCAGTCAAAGGGGACACAGACGAGAGACCCAGTACTTC. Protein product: CASSQRGHRRETQYF.

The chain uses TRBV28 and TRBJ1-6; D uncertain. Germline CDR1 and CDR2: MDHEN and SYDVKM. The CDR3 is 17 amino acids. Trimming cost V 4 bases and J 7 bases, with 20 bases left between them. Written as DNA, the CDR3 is TGTGCCAGCAGTTCAGGACGGAAACTTAGTGGGAATTCACCCCTCCACTTT. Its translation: CASSSGRKLSGNSPLHF. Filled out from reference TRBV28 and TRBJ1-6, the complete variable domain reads DVKVTQSSRYLVKRTGEKVFLECVQDMDHENMFWYRQDPGLGLRLIYFSYDVKMKEKGDIPEGYSVSREKKERFSLILESASTNQTSMYLCASSSGRKLSGNSPLHFGNGTRLTVT.

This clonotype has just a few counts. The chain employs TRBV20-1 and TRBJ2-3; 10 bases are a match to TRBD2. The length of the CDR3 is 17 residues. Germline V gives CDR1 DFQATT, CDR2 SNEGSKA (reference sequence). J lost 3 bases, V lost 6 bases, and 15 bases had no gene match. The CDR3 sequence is CSAQLAGIAWMTDTQYF. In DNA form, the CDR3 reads TGCAGTGCCCAACTAGCGGGAATCGCCTGGATGACAGATACGCAGTATTTT.

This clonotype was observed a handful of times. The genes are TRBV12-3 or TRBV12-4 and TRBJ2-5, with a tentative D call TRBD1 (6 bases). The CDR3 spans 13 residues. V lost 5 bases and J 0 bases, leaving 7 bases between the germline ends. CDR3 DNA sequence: TGTGCCAGCAGTCGGACAGACCAAGAGACCCAGTACTTC. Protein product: CASSRTDQETQYF.